The present T cell receptor beta chain was sequenced within a study of CD8 T cells in ankylosing spondylitis. This CDR3 is 17 amino acids long. TCRdb itself ran the 5' RACE reads through MiXCR, one entry per CDR3 protein. The data hold some 40,000 distinct CDR3 sequences, with around a tenth observed a single time. This TCR was recovered from a male donor with ankylosing spondylitis or in good health (not recorded which). This chain links TRBV6-7 with TRBJ2-3; D assignment may be TRBD1 or TRBD2 (5 bases each). TRBV6-7 is reported as an ORF; its role is uncertain. Sequencing was carried out using blood, either unsorted or a sorted T cell fraction (not recorded which). The CDR3 is CTFSLVGTIEITDTQYF. The CDR3 DNA reads as TGTACCTTCAGTTTAGTGGGGACCATCGAGATCACAGATACGCAGTATTTT.